These 20 T cell receptor beta chains came from one sample sequenced in a study of T cell repertoires in cytomegalovirus infection. Antigens for these TCRs are unknown. TCRdb passed the reads through MiXCR, listing each CDR3 protein once. In the table there are hundreds of thousands of distinct CDR3 sequences, about 33% of which are singletons. This material consisted of cultured CD8+ T cells from PBMCs, taken from culture after CMV antigen stimulation. These receptors originate from a human donor in good health (CMV status not recorded). Some clones in this sample may be carry-over from other donors' samples.

A note on this clonotype: This is likely a read error, given that the CDR3 carries no conserved phenylalanine or tryptophan at its end. The gene calls are TRBV12-3 or TRBV12-4 and TRBJ2-5, with 7 bases fitting TRBD1. The CDR3 is 12 residues long. V lost 5 bases and J lost 5; bases outside the gene matches: 2. The CDR3 region is CASSTGAETQYS. CDR3 coding DNA: TGTGCCAGCAGTACAGGGGCGGAGACCCAGTACTCC.

This clonotype has a handful of counts. J is TRBJ2-2 and V is TRBV6-1; 9 bases are shared with TRBD1. The ends lost 8 bases at V and 3 bases at J; junction bases unmatched: 10. The CDR3 spans 16 residues. Germline V gives CDR1 MNHNS, CDR2 SASEGT. CDR3 region: CASGPSRDRDTGELFF. CDR3 DNA sequence: TGTGCCAGCGGCCCCTCTCGGGACAGGGACACCGGGGAGCTGTTTTTT.

Comment on this clonotype: Its ends do not fully match the called genes, so a read error is possible. CDR3 coding DNA: TGCAGCGTTGAGGCGGACATGAACACTGGAGCTTTCTTT. Translating it yields CSVEADMNTGAFF. The chain joins TRBV29-1 to TRBJ1-1, with D tentatively TRBD1 (5 bases). Germline CDR1 and CDR2: SQVTM and ANQGSEA. The CDR3 is 13 amino acids.

This clonotype turned up a few times. The chain employs TRBV7-6 and TRBJ1-1; D remains unclear. The CDR3 extends over 14 amino acids. V lost 6 bases and J lost 0, with 11 bases in between. Germline V gene sequence: CDR1 SGHVS, CDR2 FNYEAQ. CDR3 sequence: CASSRRAVNTEAFF. The CDR3 DNA is TGTGCCAGCAGTCGTAGGGCGGTGAACACTGAAGCTTTCTTT. The full variable domain, completed using reference TRBV7-6 and TRBJ1-1, is GAGVSQSPRYKVTKRGQDVALRCDPISGHVSLYWYRQALGQGPEFLTYFNYEAQQDKSGLPNDRFSAERPEGSISTLTIQRTEQRDSAMYRCASSRRAVNTEAFFGQGTRLTVV.

Only a few counts were recorded for this clonotype. An end of the junction differs from the germline gene, which may be a read error. The V call is TRBV7-7, the J call TRBJ2-2; TRBD1 matches 10 bases. The CDR3 is made up of 17 amino acids. CDR1 and CDR2 (germline): SSHAT, FNYEAQ (reference sequence). The CDR3: CASSLTPGQGRNGELFF. CDR3 nucleotide sequence: TGTGCTAGCAGCTTAACACCGGGACAGGGGCGAAACGGGGAGCTGTTTTTT.

V is TRBV4-1 and J is TRBJ1-1; possibly TRBD1 for D (6 bases). Germline CDR1 MGHRA, CDR2 YSYEKL. The CDR3 is 16 amino acids. Deletions cut 4 bases from V and 4 bases from J, with 19 bases between. In DNA, the CDR3 is TGCGCCAGCAGCCCAGGGGAAGGGGCGCTAGGCACTGAAGCTTTCTTT. This encodes CASSPGEGALGTEAFF.

Turning to this clonotype: Being one base from a much bigger clone, this may be a read error. The chain carries TRBV7-6 and TRBJ2-5; D possibly corresponds to TRBD2 (5 bases). The CDR3 extends over 16 amino acids. The V and J ends lost 5 bases and 5 bases respectively, with 21 bases between them. Germline V gene sequence: CDR1 SGHVS, CDR2 FNYEAQ. CDR3 in amino acids: CASSPLSGITKETQYF. The CDR3 coding sequence is TGTGCCAGCAGCCCCCTGTCCGGGATTACCAAGGAGACCCAGTACTTC.

The rearrangement joins TRBV28 to TRBJ2-3, with D possibly TRBD2 on 6 matching bases. Trimming took off 3 bases at V and 5 bases at J, with 12 bases between the two ends. This CDR3 contains 14 residues. Germline assignment: CDR1 MDHEN and CDR2 SYDVKM. CDR3 sequence (DNA): TGTGCCAGCAGTTTCTGGCGGGGTCAAGATACGCAGTATTTT. Amino acid sequence: CASSFWRGQDTQYF.

The chain combines TRBV27 with TRBJ1-5; D ambiguous. This CDR3 contains 13 residues. The germline V gene has CDR1 MNHEY and CDR2 SMNVEV (reference sequence). V dropped 8 bases and J dropped 5 bases, with 13 bases sitting between them. The CDR3 is CASGHRGDQPQHF. As DNA, the CDR3 is TGTGCCAGCGGCCACCGCGGAGATCAGCCCCAGCATTTT.

In this sample, this clonotype turned up a few times. The CDR3 sequence: CSATWTGSYGYTF. The CDR3 DNA sequence: TGCAGTGCTACATGGACAGGGTCCTATGGCTACACCTTC. V gene TRBV20-1 combines with J gene TRBJ1-2; the match to TRBD1 covers 8 bases. Germline lookup yields CDR1 DFQATT and CDR2 SNEGSKA (reference sequence). Germline trimming cut 4 bases from V and 4 bases from J; bases unmatched to any gene: 5. The CDR3 loop spans 13 amino acids.

This clonotype was counted ten times or more. V gene TRBV7-6 combines with J gene TRBJ2-1; 13 bases match TRBD2. This CDR3 has 17 amino acids. Germline CDR1 and CDR2: SGHVS and FNYEAQ. V lost 5 bases and J lost 3; bases outside the gene matches: 7. CDR3 sequence: CASSPGTSGDLYNEQFF. In nucleotides, the CDR3 is TGTGCCAGCAGCCCGGGGACTAGCGGGGACCTCTACAATGAGCAGTTCTTC. Full variable domain (outside the CDR3, taken from reference TRBV7-6 and TRBJ2-1): GAGVSQSPRYKVTKRGQDVALRCDPISGHVSLYWYRQALGQGPEFLTYFNYEAQQDKSGLPNDRFSAERPEGSISTLTIQRTEQRDSAMYRCASSPGTSGDLYNEQFFGPGTRLTVL.

This clonotype has at least ten counts. The chain combines TRBV7-6 with TRBJ1-5; D is uncertain. CDR1 SGHVS and CDR2 FNYEAQ come from the germline V gene. V lost 0 bases, J lost 6 bases, and 9 bases lay in between. The CDR3 runs to 14 residues. CDR3 nucleotides: TGTGCCAGCAGCTTAGCAACAGAGGGTCAGCCCCAGCATTTT. It is translated as CASSLATEGQPQHF.

This clonotype was recorded only once. Compared with germline, one end of the junction differs, possibly owing to a read error. This sequence joins TRBV4-2 and TRBJ2-5; TRBD2 agrees at 10 bases. Germline V lookup: CDR1 LGHNA, CDR2 YNFKEQ. This CDR3 contains 15 residues. CDR3 protein: CANSQSGGDPETQYF. The CDR3 DNA sequence: TGTGCCAACAGCCAAAGCGGGGGGGATCCTGAGACCCAGTACTTC.

This clonotype has more than one count but fewer than ten. A single base separates this from a much larger clone, so it may be a read error. This chain links TRBV7-9 with TRBJ2-7; D possibly corresponds to TRBD1 (5 bases). Trimming took 5 bases from V and 2 from J, leaving 7 bases between them. This CDR3 spans 12 amino acids. The germline CDR1 and CDR2 sequences are SEHNR and FQNEAQ (reference sequence). For the CDR3, the DNA is TGTGCCAGCAGCATGACAGCCTACGAGCAGTACTTC. This gives the protein CASSMTAYEQYF.

The genes are TRBV6-1 and TRBJ2-1, with 10 bases matching TRBD2. V lost 6 bases and J lost 3; bases outside the gene matches: 5. CDR1 is MNHNS and CDR2 is SASEGT in the germline V gene. The CDR3 contains 15 residues. CDR3 DNA: TGTGCCAGCAGCGCCGGGACTAGCGACTACAATGAGCAGTTCTTC. Protein sequence: CASSAGTSDYNEQFF.

Comments on this clonotype: A read error is possible here, since a much larger clone lies one base away. The J gene is TRBJ1-1, the V gene TRBV27, with D possibly being TRBD1 (5 bases). Germline V CDR1 and CDR2: MNHEY, SMNVEV (reference sequence). This CDR3 spans 11 amino acids. V lost 5 bases to trimming and J lost 6 bases, with 7 bases between them. This chain's CDR3 is CASSSRAEAFF. The CDR3 nucleotides are TGTGCCAGCAGTAGCAGGGCTGAAGCTTTCTTT.

The chain is built from TRBV7-2 and TRBJ2-1; 7 bases are shared with TRBD2. This CDR3 comprises 16 residues. The trim removed 5 bases at V and 5 bases at J, leaving 12 bases unmatched. Germline V CDR1 and CDR2: SGHTA, FQGNSA. CDR3 nucleotides: TGTGCCAGCAGCGAAGGTCCCGCTAGCGGCCACAATGAGCAGTTCTTC. Protein product: CASSEGPASGHNEQFF. Filled out from reference TRBV7-2 and TRBJ2-1, the complete variable domain reads GAGVSQSPSNKVTEKGKDVELRCDPISGHTALYWYRQSLGQGLEFLIYFQGNSAPDKSGLPSDRFSAERTGGSVSTLTIQRTQQEDSAVYLCASSEGPASGHNEQFFGPGTRLTVL.

The rearrangement joins TRBV12-5 to TRBJ1-6, with 7 bases aligning to TRBD1. J lost 7 bases, V lost 6 bases, and 6 bases had no gene match. The CDR3 runs 14 residues. Per the germline V gene, CDR1 is LGHNT and CDR2 is FRNRAP. The CDR3 sequence: CASGPGGENSPLHF. The DNA of the CDR3 is TGTGCTAGTGGCCCAGGGGGAGAGAATTCACCCCTCCACTTT.

The rearrangement links TRBV27 to TRBJ2-3; D is undetermined. Germline loops: CDR1 MNHEY, CDR2 SMNVEV (reference sequence). The CDR3 extends over 11 amino acids. V shed 7 bases and J shed 7 bases, with 9 bases lying between them. The CDR3 coding sequence is TGTGCCAGCACCTTCCTCTATACGCAGTATTTT. Its translation is CASTFLYTQYF.

There are many counts of this clonotype. J is TRBJ2-2 and V is TRBV7-2, with D unclear. The CDR3 length is 13 residues. Germline assignment: CDR1 SGHTA and CDR2 FQGNSA. V was trimmed by 1 base and J by 7 bases, leaving 7 bases between them. The chain's CDR3 is CASSLVGIGELFF. CDR3 DNA: TGTGCCAGCAGCTTAGTAGGGATCGGGGAGCTGTTTTTT.